These 17 T cell receptor beta chains originate from one sample sequenced in a study of blood T cell repertoires in COVID-19. TCRdb's table, derived via immunoSEQ multiplex PCR, lists solely in-frame clones and lacks some. The sample includes about 75,000 clones, about 79% of them seen just once. Sequencing input: peripheral blood. The origin of the receptors is a woman between 45 and 60 years old with acute or convalescent COVID-19.

The chain couples TRBV7-6 to TRBJ2-5; D remains ambiguous. The germline gives CDR1 SGHVS, CDR2 FNYEAQ. Between the trimmed V and J ends, which lost 3 bases and 5 bases, there was a span of 10 bases. The CDR3 totals 13 residues. The CDR3 sequence: CASSFNPAETQYF. Here the CDR3 DNA reads TGTGCCAGCAGCTTTAACCCTGCGGAGACCCAGTACTTC.

V is TRBV7-2 and J is TRBJ1-3, with no clear D. This CDR3 is built from 12 residues. Germline loops: CDR1 SGHTA, CDR2 FQGNSA. With 3 bases removed from V and 4 bases from J, the gap between germline ends came to 4 bases. CDR3 sequence: CASSLTGNTIYF. DNA for the CDR3: TGTGCCAGCAGCTTGACAGGAAACACCATATATTTT.

The chain recombines TRBV18 with TRBJ1-5, with 8 positions matching TRBD1. Per germline, CDR1 KGHSH and CDR2 LQKENI. The CDR3 is 15 amino acids. Trimming at V came to 0 bases and at J to 6 bases, leaving 4 bases not matched to a gene. CDR3 sequence: CASSPPTGAGQPQHF. The CDR3 DNA reads TGTGCCAGCTCACCACCGACAGGGGCGGGTCAGCCCCAGCATTTT.

The V call is TRBV6-5, the J call TRBJ1-2; D uncertain. V shed 0 bases and J shed 8 bases, with 10 bases lying between them. Per germline, CDR1 MNHEY and CDR2 SVGAGI. This CDR3 has 13 residues. In DNA, the CDR3 is TGTGCCAGCAGTTACTCGAACGACGGGGGCTACACCTTC. It encodes CASSYSNDGGYTF.

The genes are TRBV29-1 and TRBJ1-2; 8 bases are shared with TRBD1. V dropped 3 bases and J dropped 5; count of bases not matched to a gene: 11. The CDR3 runs 15 residues. Germline CDR1 and CDR2: SQVTM and ANQGSEA. CDR3 sequence: CSVEEAGGAKYGYTF. CDR3 in DNA: TGCAGCGTTGAGGAGGCAGGGGGCGCGAAGTATGGCTACACCTTC.

This chain connects TRBV5-4 to TRBJ2-7; the D gene is possibly TRBD2 (5 bases). The CDR3 length is 15 residues. V lost 0 bases, J lost 4 bases, and 14 bases lay in between. The germline V gene encodes CDR1 SGHNT and CDR2 YYREEE (reference sequence). In DNA, the CDR3 is TGTGCCAGCAGCTTGGCAGGTCTAGCCGGATACGAGCAGTACTTC. Protein: CASSLAGLAGYEQYF.

The chain couples TRBV9 to TRBJ1-3; 7 positions agree with TRBD1. The trim removed 4 bases at V and 0 bases at J, leaving 4 bases unmatched. This CDR3 is 15 amino acids long. The germline gives CDR1 SGDLS, CDR2 YYNGEE. CDR3 in amino acids: CASSTGQVSGNTIYF. Here the CDR3 DNA reads TGTGCCAGCAGCACCGGACAGGTCTCTGGAAACACCATATATTTT.

Only one count was recorded for this clone. V is TRBV4-3 and J is TRBJ2-7; maybe TRBD1 (6 bases). V shed 4 bases and J shed 2 bases, with 12 bases lying between them. In germline, CDR1 is LGHNA, CDR2 YSLEER. The CDR3 totals 14 residues. The CDR3 sequence is CASSLDRLTYEQYF. The CDR3 DNA is TGCGCCAGCAGCCTAGACAGGTTGACCTACGAGCAGTACTTC.

The V and J genes are TRBV14 and TRBJ2-7; weak D call: TRBD1 (5 bases). The CDR3 loop spans 15 amino acids. Germline V gene sequence: CDR1 SGHDN, CDR2 FVKESK. V gave up 0 bases and J gave up 3 bases, with 12 bases separating them. The CDR3 nucleotides read TGTGCCAGCAGCCAAGAGTCAGGGCCTCGCTACGAGCAGTACTTC. It encodes CASSQESGPRYEQYF.

The V gene is TRBV5-1, the J gene TRBJ2-5, with 9 nucleotides matching TRBD2. CDR1 and CDR2 from the germline V gene are SGHRS and YFSETQ. Germline trimming cut 5 bases from V and 5 bases from J; bases unmatched to any gene: 4. The CDR3 covers 13 residues. The CDR3 here is CASSQGTSETQYF. The DNA of the CDR3 is TGCGCCAGCAGTCAAGGGACTAGCGAGACCCAGTACTTC.

V usage is TRBV15 and J usage is TRBJ2-2; D remains unclear. CDR1 and CDR2 (germline): LNHNV, YYDKDF (reference sequence). Trimming removed 4 bases at V and 9 bases at J, with 9 bases between. The CDR3 consists of 12 residues. DNA for the CDR3: TGTGCCACCAGCACGCCTAGGAGGGAGCTGTTTTTT. It translates to CATSTPRRELFF.

The V and J genes are TRBV7-2 and TRBJ1-4, with TRBD1 as a possible D gene (6 bases). This CDR3 spans 15 amino acids. Deletions cut 1 base from V and 6 bases from J, with 12 bases between. CDR1 and CDR2 (germline): SGHTA, FQGNSA. The DNA of the CDR3 is TGTGCCAGCAGCTTAGGGGGGGGCGGCGATGAAAAACTGTTTTTT. Translated, it gives CASSLGGGGDEKLFF. The full variable domain, its missing parts supplied by reference TRBV7-2 and TRBJ1-4, is GAGVSQSPSNKVTEKGKDVELRCDPISGHTALYWYRQSLGQGLEFLIYFQGNSAPDKSGLPSDRFSAERTGGSVSTLTIQRTQQEDSAVYLCASSLGGGGDEKLFFGSGTQLSVL.

J is TRBJ1-2 and V is TRBV9; D possibly corresponds to TRBD1 (5 bases). This CDR3 spans 16 amino acids. The V end was cut by 0 bases, the J end by 8 bases, with 20 bases between. Germline CDR1 is SGDLS and CDR2 is YYNGEE. The CDR3, as DNA: TGTGCCAGCAGCGTAGCTACGGCAACCACTCAGGGAGGCTACACCTTC. Protein: CASSVATATTQGGYTF.

V is TRBV18 and J is TRBJ2-1, with D possibly matching TRBD1 (6 bases). CDR1 and CDR2 (germline): KGHSH, LQKENI. Trimming pared 0 bases from V and 5 bases from J, leaving 11 bases between. This CDR3 has 15 residues. In nucleotides, the CDR3 is TGTGCCAGCTCACCACCCAGTACAGGGAACAATGAGCAGTTCTTC. Translated, it gives CASSPPSTGNNEQFF.

This chain connects TRBV12-3 or TRBV12-4 to TRBJ1-3; D remains unclear. The CDR3 runs to 13 residues. The V end was cut by 2 bases, the J end by 4 bases, with 6 bases between. The CDR3: CASSLSEGNTIYF. As DNA, the CDR3 is TGTGCCAGCAGTTTATCGGAGGGAAACACCATATATTTT.

The rearrangement links TRBV5-4 to TRBJ2-7, with TRBD2 matching 9 bases. Per germline, CDR1 SGHNT and CDR2 YYREEE (reference sequence). This CDR3 spans 15 amino acids. V shed 3 bases, J shed 5 bases, and the junction held 9 bases outside the gene matches. Written as DNA, the CDR3 is TGTGCCAGCAGCTACCGGATAGCGGGAGCCCACGAGCAGTACTTC. Translating gives CASSYRIAGAHEQYF.

This clone was observed once. This chain links TRBV19 with TRBJ2-5; 8 bases fit TRBD1. The CDR3 extends over 17 amino acids. The V and J ends lost 4 bases and 4 bases, in that order; junction bases with no gene match: 14. Germline-derived CDR1 and CDR2 are LNHDA and SQIVND (reference sequence). The CDR3: CASSNRGQGSERETQYF. CDR3 nucleotides: TGTGCCAGTAGTAACCGCGGACAGGGCAGTGAAAGAGAGACCCAGTACTTC.